These T cell receptor beta chains were read from a single sample in a study of T cells in Graves' hyperthyroidism and ophthalmopathy. MiXCR was run by TCRdb on the multiplex PCR reads, yielding one entry per CDR3 protein. This sample has 700,000 or so distinct CDR3 sequences, with about 14% found just once. The sample was blood. The receptors were sampled from a woman aged 50 to 60 with Graves' ophthalmopathy. The CDR3 runs from the conserved cysteine through the conserved F or W. Fields, in order: CDR3 protein, CDR3 DNA, J gene, clone size, V gene, D gene. D genes are given only for firm matches. Clone size is given for some rows only: seen once, a few or many times, or a class if the clone is expanded.

CASSLWGFSYNSPLHF,TGTGCCAGCAGCTTGTGGGGTTTCTCCTATAATTCACCCCTCCACTTT,TRBJ1-6,-,TRBV5-6,-
CASSPRDRGAMDTEAFF,TGTGCCAGCAGCCCCCGTGACAGGGGTGCGATGGACACTGAAGCTTTCTTT,TRBJ1-1,-,TRBV7-9,TRBD1
CASSPWGGASTEAFF,TGTGCCAGCAGCCCCTGGGGGGGGGCGAGCACTGAAGCTTTCTTT,TRBJ1-1,few,TRBV5-5,-
CASTIDIYNSPLHF,TGTGCCAGCACGATAGACATTTATAATTCACCCCTCCACTTT,TRBJ1-6,-,TRBV2,-
CASSISLAGGLPYNEQFF,TGTGCCAGTAGTATTTCACTAGCGGGAGGTCTCCCCTACAATGAGCAGTTCTTC,TRBJ2-1,-,TRBV19,TRBD2
CASSSTSGLSTDTQYF,TGTGCCAGCAGCTCAACTAGCGGGCTTAGCACAGATACGCAGTATTTT,TRBJ2-3,many,TRBV7-2,TRBD2
CSAPRAGGNTGELFF,TGCAGTGCTCCCAGGGCGGGAGGGAACACCGGGGAGCTGTTTTTT,TRBJ2-2,-,TRBV20-1,TRBD2
CASSLDPDRGSGYTF,TGCGCCAGCAGCTTGGATCCCGACAGGGGTTCAGGCTACACCTTC,TRBJ1-2,many,TRBV5-1,TRBD1
CASSRLASGRYTGELFF,TGTGCCAGCAGCCGTTTGGCTAGCGGGAGGTATACCGGGGAGCTGTTTTTT,TRBJ2-2,-,TRBV7-2,TRBD2
CASSYSGRGNEQYF,TGTGCCAGCAGTTACTCGGGCAGGGGGAACGAGCAGTACTTC,TRBJ2-7,-,TRBV6-6,TRBD1
CASEASGSFGGGELFF,TGTGCCAGTGAGGCTAGCGGGAGCTTTGGTGGCGGGGAGCTGTTTTTT,TRBJ2-2,once,TRBV19,TRBD2
CASSLYIKEAFF,TGTGCCAGCAGCCTATACATCAAGGAAGCTTTCTTT,TRBJ1-1,few,TRBV7-9,-
CASSEGLVEQFF,TGTGCCAGCAGTGAAGGGCTGGTTGAGCAGTTCTTC,TRBJ2-1,many,TRBV6-1,-
CASSPPAGHQETQYF,TGTGCCAGCAGCCCACCGGCAGGCCACCAAGAGACCCAGTACTTC,TRBJ2-5,many,TRBV28,-
CASSPREGSNQPQHF,TGTGCCAGCAGTCCCCGGGAGGGTAGCAATCAGCCCCAGCATTTT,TRBJ1-5,-,TRBV27,-
CASSYSNSGVKDEQYF,TGTGCCAGCAGTTACTCGAATTCGGGGGTGAAGGACGAGCAGTACTTC,TRBJ2-7,-,TRBV6-2/TRBV6-3,-
CASSPLGREQYF,TGTGCCAGCAGTCCCCTCGGGCGCGAGCAGTACTTC,TRBJ2-7,many,TRBV12-3/TRBV12-4,-
CASSPDRDAGELFF,TGTGCCAGCAGCCCGGACAGGGACGCCGGGGAGCTGTTTTTT,TRBJ2-2,-,TRBV7-8,TRBD1
CASSPIRDPLAKNIQYF,TGTGCCAGCAGCCCCATTCGGGATCCATTAGCCAAAAACATTCAGTACTTC,TRBJ2-4,-,TRBV9,-
CASSPWEGLGNQPQHF,TGTGCCAGTAGCCCCTGGGAGGGCTTGGGCAATCAGCCCCAGCATTTT,TRBJ1-5,-,TRBV19,-
CASSVAGNEQFF,TGTGCCAGCAGCGTAGCTGGGAATGAGCAGTTCTTC,TRBJ2-1,few,TRBV9,-
CASSLSTFSTEAFF,TGTGCCAGCAGCTTATCCACATTCAGTACTGAAGCTTTCTTT,TRBJ1-1,many,TRBV7-2,-
CASSWDRGGTYEQYF,TGTGCCAGCAGTTGGGACAGGGGAGGAACCTACGAGCAGTACTTC,TRBJ2-7,many,TRBV6-1,TRBD1
CASSLGRASGSPWDEQFF,TGTGCCAGCAGCTTGGGGAGGGCTAGCGGGAGTCCCTGGGATGAGCAGTTCTTC,TRBJ2-1,-,TRBV7-8,TRBD2
CASNPGQGDEQYF,TGTGCCAGCAACCCGGGACAGGGAGACGAGCAGTACTTC,TRBJ2-7,-,TRBV28,TRBD1
CASSLSQGRFQPQHF,TGTGCCAGCAGTTTATCTCAGGGGCGGTTTCAGCCCCAGCATTTT,TRBJ1-5,many,TRBV27,-
CASSAGTGTHYGYTF,TGCGCCAGCAGCGCGGGGACAGGGACACACTATGGCTACACCTTC,TRBJ1-2,-,TRBV5-1,TRBD1
CASSQESGNEQYF,TGTGCCAGCAGCCAAGAGAGTGGGAACGAGCAGTACTTC,TRBJ2-7,-,TRBV3-1,-
CASSSGLAVAKNIQYF,TGTGCCAGCAGCTCCGGACTAGCGGTCGCCAAAAACATTCAGTACTTC,TRBJ2-4,many,TRBV28,TRBD2
CASSQVQREEGEQFF,TGCGCCAGCAGCCAAGTTCAACGGGAGGAAGGTGAGCAGTTCTTC,TRBJ2-1,-,TRBV4-1,TRBD2